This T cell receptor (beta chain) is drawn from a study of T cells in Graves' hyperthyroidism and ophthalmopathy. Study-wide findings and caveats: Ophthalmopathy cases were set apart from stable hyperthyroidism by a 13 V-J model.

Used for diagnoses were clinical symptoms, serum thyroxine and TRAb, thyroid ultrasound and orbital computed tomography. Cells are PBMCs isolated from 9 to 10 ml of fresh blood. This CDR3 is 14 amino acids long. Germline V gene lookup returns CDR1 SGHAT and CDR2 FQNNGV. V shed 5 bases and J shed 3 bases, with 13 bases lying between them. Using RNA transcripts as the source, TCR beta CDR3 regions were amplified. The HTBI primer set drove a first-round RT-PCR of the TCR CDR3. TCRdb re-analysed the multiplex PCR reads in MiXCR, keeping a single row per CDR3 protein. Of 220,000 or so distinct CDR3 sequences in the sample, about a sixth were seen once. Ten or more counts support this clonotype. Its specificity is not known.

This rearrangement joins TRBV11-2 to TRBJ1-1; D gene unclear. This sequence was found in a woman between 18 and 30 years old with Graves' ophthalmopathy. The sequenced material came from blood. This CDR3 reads CASSPGLEYTEAFF. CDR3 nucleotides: TGTGCCAGCAGCCCCGGGCTGGAGTACACTGAAGCTTTCTTT.